This TCR beta chain was recovered during a study of blood T cells in healthy people across ages (dated by TCRdb to between 2014 and 2017). Regarding the research as a whole: Template switching captured roughly one uniquely barcoded TCR beta cDNA molecule per two T cells in model experiments. The study measured age-related changes in TCR beta repertoire diversity using deep sequencing normalized with unique cDNA molecular identifiers. Donors were grouped into four age groups: young (average 16 years), middle-aged (39), aged (approximately 58) and long-lived (approximately 75). Donors of different ages were randomly distributed across sequencing lanes to avoid experimental bias. The study analyzed two additional independent replicas of 1 million unique cDNA reads from the same blood draw for two donors, one aged 18 to 30 and one aged 80 or older.

Library prep was done by 5' RACE. The sequencer was an Illumina HiSeq 2500. A second PCR of 7 to 11 cycles was performed with a sample-barcoded 5' primer and a J-beta primer mix. Each TCR beta cDNA molecule received a unique molecular identifier from a template-switch 5' adaptor carrying 12 random nucleotides. At least 2.5 million CDR3-containing paired-end reads were obtained from each sample. First-strand cDNA was synthesized from all RNA with the Mint cDNA synthesis kit, primed by a TRBC-specific oligonucleotide. After uracil-DNA glycosylase treatment, a first 18-cycle PCR used universal primers M1SS and BC2_uni_R on all cDNA. In the source study's methods: Each sample was normalized by randomly selecting 1 million high-quality reads, each carrying a distinct molecular identifier. Reads with shared molecular identifiers were discarded instead of being binned into consensus sequences. MiTCR, set to a Q25 quality threshold and the strictest error-elimination algorithm, was used for CDR3 identification, clonotype clustering and error correction. Lower-bound total TCR beta diversity was estimated with a nonparametric unseen species model using Euler transformation. TCRdb reanalyzed the raw reads on its own, using fastp at Q25 for trimming and MiXCR for clone calling, and kept in-frame beta chains. Identical CDR3 proteins give one entry, which carries the most common genes and DNA. These V and J calls originate from TCRdb's pipeline instead of the authors' own analysis. For this sample the table gives about 600,000 distinct CDR3 sequences, of which less than 60% were detected only once. The ten largest clonotypes hold just under 25% of the sample.

What the work shows at the level of the full study, not this receptor alone: Bulk unsorted PBMC profiling prevented conclusive comparison of naive and antigen-experienced compartments. Observed TCR beta diversity per million T cells fell roughly linearly with age, and a significant reduction was already apparent by age roughly 40. Estimates of total diversity from one million sequenced T cells were regarded as lower bounds and underestimates. Compared with the aged group, the long-lived group had more naive CD4+ T cells, fewer expanded clones and increased TCR diversity, a pattern suggesting age selection. Because the CMV infection status of the donors was unknown, age-related changes in expanded clonotypes may potentially have been confounded. There was a strong correlation between observed TCR beta diversity and the percentage of naive T cells measured by flow cytometry.

Regarding this clonotype: Which antigen it targets is not known. No clone much larger than this one lies a single base away; base qualities are absent.

The CDR3 holds 12 amino acids from the cysteine to the phenylalanine. Only CDR3 DNA remains: 36 bases, in frame from the first base. Sequences MNHEY (CDR1) and SVGEGT (CDR2) are obtained from the germline V gene. V is cut by 2 bases and J by 10 bases, and the space between the germline ends is 11 bases. Donors were 35 to 40 systemically healthy Caucasian individuals from Russia aged roughly 6 to 90 years. About 9.6 milliliters of peripheral blood were collected from each donor into EDTA-treated Vacutainer tubes. PBMCs were isolated by Ficoll-Paque density-gradient centrifugation, with at least 6.5 million obtained per sample. Trizol reagent was used to extract total RNA from PBMCs, with at least 5.5 micrograms per sample. For every donor, flow cytometry on a PBMC aliquot measured the percentage of naive CD45RAhigh/CD27high T cells.

The receptor comes from a man aged 80 or over in good health. The sequenced sample consisted of blood. The receptor chain draws on TRBV6-2 or TRBV6-3 and TRBJ1-2, with the D gene call left open. The CDR3 is CASSYGGPIYTF. The sequenced DNA: TGTGCCAGCAGTTACGGAGGACCCATCTACACCTTC.